One sample yielded the 32 T cell receptor beta chains listed below, sequenced in a study of CD8 T cells in ankylosing spondylitis. For these receptors, no antigen is known. TCRdb re-derived calls from the 5' RACE reads in MiXCR, one entry per CDR3 protein. This table holds 700,000 to 1,000,000 distinct CDR3 sequences, 12% found once. General study results and limits: Blood of patients with ankylosing spondylitis appeared to be characterized by a TCR beta motif of eight or nine highly homologous variants.

Sequencing used blood, either unsorted or a sorted T cell fraction (not recorded which). All receptors derive from a male donor with ankylosing spondylitis.

This clonotype was found a few times. CDR3: CASTPRGVGANVLTF. CDR3 nucleotides: TGCGCCAGCACTCCGCGGGGTGTTGGGGCCAACGTCCTGACTTTC. The chain links TRBV5-1 to TRBJ2-6; D may be TRBD2 (6 bases). Trimming left V 6 bases short and J 3 bases short, with 13 bases between. The CDR3 runs 15 residues. The V gene's germline CDR1 is SGHRS and CDR2 YFSETQ.

This clonotype was observed a handful of times. The chain carries TRBV24-1 and TRBJ2-7, with 8 bases matching TRBD1. This CDR3 has 15 amino acids. Germline V gene sequence: CDR1 KGHDR, CDR2 SFDVKD. V shed 4 bases, J shed 9 bases, and the junction held 13 bases outside the gene matches. CDR3 bases: TGTGCCACCAGTGACACGGGACAGGTCCGACAGGGGCAGTACTTC. It is translated as CATSDTGQVRQGQYF.

This clonotype has just a few counts. The V call is TRBV24-1, the J call TRBJ2-2; no definite D call. Trimming removed 4 bases at V and 3 bases at J, with 11 bases between. The CDR3 has 15 residues. Germline CDR1 KGHDR, CDR2 SFDVKD. CDR3 residues: CATSDPLAYTGELFF. In DNA form, the CDR3 reads TGTGCCACCAGTGACCCGCTTGCCTACACCGGGGAGCTGTTTTTT.

The chain links TRBV2 to TRBJ1-5; 7 bases line up with TRBD1. V was clipped by 8 bases and J by 7 bases; unmatched bases: 8. The CDR3 contains 13 residues. Germline-derived CDR1 and CDR2 are SNHLY and FYNNEI. For the CDR3, the DNA is TGTGCCAGCGCTGACAGGGAGGAACAGCCCCAGCATTTT. Amino acid sequence: CASADREEQPQHF.

This clonotype has more than one count but fewer than ten. The genes are TRBV7-9 and TRBJ1-1, with no clear D. V lost 6 bases and J 5 bases, leaving 16 bases between the germline ends. This CDR3 comprises 14 residues. In germline, CDR1 is SEHNR, CDR2 FQNEAQ (reference sequence). CDR3 in DNA: TGTGCCAGCAGTACTCGGGAAGAGCGAACTGAAGCTTTCTTT. Translated, it gives CASSTREERTEAFF.

This sequence joins TRBV28 and TRBJ2-1; 11 bases agree with TRBD2. The CDR3 totals 17 residues. The V and J ends lost 8 bases and 9 bases, in that order; junction bases with no gene match: 18. The germline V gene encodes CDR1 MDHEN and CDR2 SYDVKM. CDR3 loop: CASGTTGGTSGRAEQFF. The CDR3 DNA sequence: TGTGCCAGCGGGACAACCGGGGGTACTAGCGGGAGAGCTGAGCAGTTCTTC.

The V and J genes are TRBV10-3 and TRBJ1-1; D is possibly TRBD1 (5 bases). The CDR3 contains 15 residues. Trimming took 0 bases from V and 1 from J, leaving 9 bases between them. The germline gives CDR1 ENHRY, CDR2 SYGVKD. Written as DNA, the CDR3 is TGTGCCATCAGTGAGTCTGGGACGGGGAACACTGAAGCTTTCTTT. As protein: CAISESGTGNTEAFF.

This clonotype was counted between two and nine times. The rearrangement joins TRBV10-1 to TRBJ1-1; 10 bases match TRBD1. V shed 3 bases, J shed 5 bases, and the junction held 6 bases outside the gene matches. The germline gives CDR1 WNHNN, CDR2 SYGVQD (reference sequence). This CDR3 spans 15 amino acids. This CDR3 is CASSDAGQGRTEAFF. The CDR3 DNA is TGCGCCAGCAGTGATGCGGGACAGGGGCGGACTGAAGCTTTCTTT.

This clonotype was detected a few times. V gene TRBV5-1 combines with J gene TRBJ2-1; D is undetermined. Germline V gene lookup returns CDR1 SGHRS and CDR2 YFSETQ. The length of the CDR3 is 15 residues. V was shortened by 3 bases and J by 13 bases, with 23 bases between the two germline ends. DNA for the CDR3: TGCGCCAGCAGCTGGGCCGTCCCCGTAGCCGCCCCACAGTTCTTC. Translation: CASSWAVPVAAPQFF.

The gene calls are TRBV6-2 or TRBV6-3 and TRBJ2-7; D may match TRBD1 or TRBD2 (6 bases each). V gave up 5 bases and J gave up 2 bases, with 16 bases separating them. Germline CDR1 is MNHEY and CDR2 is SVGEGT. This CDR3 has 15 amino acids. DNA for the CDR3: TGTGCCAGCAGTGCCCCCCACGGGGGCACCTACGAGCAGTACTTC. Its translation: CASSAPHGGTYEQYF.

This clonotype was observed a few times. The gene calls are TRBV6-2 or TRBV6-3 and TRBJ2-1; 8 bases are a match to TRBD1. Unmatched junction bases numbered 11, after V lost 4 bases and J lost 3 bases. This CDR3 comprises 17 residues. Germline loops: CDR1 MNHEY, CDR2 SVGEGT. The CDR3 nucleotides are TGTGCCAGCAGTTCCACCCCCCAGACAGGGGTCTACAATGAGCAGTTCTTC. Protein product: CASSSTPQTGVYNEQFF.

This clonotype was counted at least ten times. V usage is TRBV7-2 and J usage is TRBJ2-3; 7 bases align to TRBD2. The CDR3 runs to 13 residues. Germline V CDR1 and CDR2: SGHTA, FQGNSA. Trimming cost V 3 bases and J 5 bases; bases outside gene matches: 2. CDR3 loop: CASSLRGGDTQYF. Here the CDR3 DNA reads TGTGCCAGCAGCTTGCGCGGGGGAGATACGCAGTATTTT.

This clonotype has a handful of counts. The gene calls are TRBV7-3 and TRBJ2-3, with 12 bases lining up with TRBD2. With V trimmed by 0 bases and J by 5 bases, 3 bases remained unmatched. Germline lookup yields CDR1 SGHTA and CDR2 FQGTGA. This CDR3 comprises 16 residues. In nucleotides, the CDR3 is TGTGCCAGCAGCTTAACGGGGACTAGCGGGTTAGATACGCAGTATTTT. Amino acid sequence: CASSLTGTSGLDTQYF.

The chain uses TRBV20-1 and TRBJ1-1, with a weak D call TRBD1 (6 bases). Germline CDR1 reads DFQATT; CDR2 reads SNEGSKA (reference sequence). Trimming pared 6 bases from V and 5 bases from J, leaving 19 bases between. The CDR3 sequence is 14 residues long. The DNA of the CDR3 is TGCAGTGCGACTAGGGACACCCGAGGGACTGAAGCTTTCTTT. Translation: CSATRDTRGTEAFF.

This clonotype was counted ten times or more. V gene TRBV12-3 or TRBV12-4 combines with J gene TRBJ2-7; D perhaps matches TRBD1 (6 bases). V was clipped by 6 bases and J by 0 bases, with 15 bases between them. The CDR3 spans 15 residues. In DNA, the CDR3 is TGTGCCAGCAGCCGATCCGGGACACACTCCTACGAGCAGTACTTC. Translating gives CASSRSGTHSYEQYF.

There are many counts of this clonotype. The chain has TRBV5-4 and TRBJ1-2; no definite D call. Trimming cost V 0 bases and J 2 bases, with 5 bases left between them. This CDR3 contains 13 residues. Germline loops: CDR1 SGHNT, CDR2 YYREEE (reference sequence). This chain's CDR3 is CASSLDVNYGYTF. CDR3 bases: TGTGCCAGCAGCTTGGACGTCAACTATGGCTACACCTTC.

The table lists this clonotype with a few counts. J is TRBJ2-3 and V is TRBV6-4, with D hard to call. From germline, CDR1 is MRHNA and CDR2 SNTAGT. V dropped 6 bases and J dropped 2 bases, with 15 bases sitting between them. The length of the CDR3 is 15 residues. CDR3 residues: CASSPKGFNTDTQYF. In nucleotides, the CDR3 is TGTGCCAGCAGCCCCAAGGGATTTAACACAGATACGCAGTATTTT.

Here the CDR3 DNA reads TGCAGTGCTAGAGATTATCGTCTGGGGCTCCCTGAAGCTTTCTTT. The encoded protein is CSARDYRLGLPEAFF. The chain links TRBV20-1 to TRBJ1-1; the D gene is possibly TRBD1 (5 bases). Trimming stripped 0 bases from V and 6 bases from J, with 17 bases between. The CDR3 is 15 residues long. Germline CDR1 and CDR2: DFQATT and SNEGSKA (reference sequence).

This clonotype came up a few times. The CDR3 nucleotides are TGTGCCAGCAGCCAAGGGGGAGGGGTTAGCACTGAAGCTTTCTTT. Amino acids: CASSQGGGVSTEAFF. The chain employs TRBV4-2 and TRBJ1-1; weak D call: TRBD1 (5 bases). V was pared by 1 base and J by 4 bases, with 13 bases between. CDR1 and CDR2 from the germline V gene are LGHNA and YNFKEQ. This CDR3 region has 15 residues.

This clonotype was detected ten times or more. The chain recombines TRBV7-9 with TRBJ2-7, with D hard to call. The CDR3 contains 12 residues. Germline V lookup: CDR1 SEHNR, CDR2 FQNEAQ (reference sequence). With 1 base removed from V and 13 bases from J, the gap between germline ends came to 14 bases. CDR3 bases: TGTGCCAGCAGCTTAGAAGATCGGCAGTACTACTTC. Protein product: CASSLEDRQYYF.

This clonotype has just a few counts. V and J are TRBV9 and TRBJ2-5, with unresolved D. This CDR3 has 14 residues. Between the trimmed V and J ends, which lost 4 bases and 4 bases, there was a span of 14 bases. Germline values: CDR1 SGDLS, CDR2 YYNGEE. For the CDR3, the DNA is TGTGCCAGCAGCACCAGTCCCCGAGGAGAGACCCAGTACTTC. Its translation: CASSTSPRGETQYF.

DNA of the CDR3: TGTGCCAGCAGCTTAAACGCTGAGCAGTTCTTC. Its protein is CASSLNAEQFF. V gene TRBV7-1 combines with J gene TRBJ2-1, with D unresolved. TRBV7-1 counts as an open reading frame of uncertain function. V lost 4 bases to trimming and J lost 9 bases, with 7 bases between them. The CDR3 totals 11 residues.

There are many counts of this clonotype. Compared with germline, one end of the junction differs, possibly owing to a read error. This chain joins TRBV5-1 and TRBJ2-3; D remains unclear. The CDR3 totals 14 residues. Germline lookup yields CDR1 SGHRS and CDR2 YFSETQ. The chain's CDR3 is CASSLPGSTDTQYF. CDR3 in DNA: TGTGCCAGCAGCCTGCCCGGGAGCACAGATACGCAGTATTTT.

The chain links TRBV30 to TRBJ1-5, with unresolved D. Trimming removed 1 base from V and 4 bases from J, with 5 bases in between. The CDR3 runs to 12 residues. From germline, CDR1 is GTSNPN and CDR2 SVGIG (reference sequence). The CDR3 loop reads CAWSGRNQPQHF. The CDR3 DNA sequence: TGTGCCTGGAGTGGGAGGAATCAGCCCCAGCATTTT.

The chain joins TRBV5-1 to TRBJ1-1; 7 bases agree with TRBD1. Germline-derived CDR1 and CDR2 are SGHRS and YFSETQ. This CDR3 is 16 amino acids long. J gave up 4 bases and V 4 bases, and 13 bases lay outside the gene matches. In nucleotides, the CDR3 is TGCGCCAGCAGCCAACGGACAGGTGGCTTATCCACTGAAGCTTTCTTT. It codes for CASSQRTGGLSTEAFF.

The chain is built from TRBV27 and TRBJ2-7, with TRBD2 matching 9 bases. With V trimmed by 7 bases and J by 3 bases, 1 base remained unmatched. Germline V gene sequence: CDR1 MNHEY, CDR2 SMNVEV (reference sequence). CDR3 length: 12 amino acids. CDR3 bases: TGTGCCAGCATAGCGGGGGTCTACGAGCAGTACTTC. Translated: CASIAGVYEQYF.

The chain has TRBV5-1 and TRBJ2-7, with D perhaps TRBD2 (6 bases). Germline V gives CDR1 SGHRS, CDR2 YFSETQ. This CDR3 comprises 14 residues. V dropped 2 bases and J dropped 7 bases, with 16 bases sitting between them. CDR3 sequence (DNA): TGCGCCAGCAGCTTCGCGGGATCGTTCCCTGAGCAGTACTTC. It translates to CASSFAGSFPEQYF.

The gene calls are TRBV5-1 and TRBJ2-1, with TRBD2 matching over 7 bases. CDR1 is SGHRS, CDR2 YFSETQ, per germline. This CDR3 has 14 residues. Unmatched junction bases numbered 9, after V lost 8 bases and J lost 4 bases. DNA of the CDR3: TGCGCCAGTAAGCGGGATGCGATGTACAATGAGCAGTTCTTC. This translates into CASKRDAMYNEQFF.

This clonotype appeared once. The chain joins TRBV6-1 to TRBJ2-7; a possible D gene is TRBD1 (5 bases). Germline V gene lookup returns CDR1 MNHNS and CDR2 SASEGT. CDR3 size: 15 residues. The ends were cut back, 6 bases at V and 3 bases at J, with 18 bases in the middle. The CDR3 coding sequence is TGTGCCAGCAGGAGCCGGCAGGGCGGCTACTACGAGCAGTACTTC. Translating it yields CASRSRQGGYYEQYF.

The chain carries TRBV20-1 and TRBJ2-3; D unresolved. From germline, CDR1 is DFQATT and CDR2 SNEGSKA (reference sequence). The CDR3 sequence is 15 residues long. The V gene lost 0 bases and the J gene lost 0 bases, with 10 bases spanning the gap. The CDR3 reads CSARDHRASTDTQYF. CDR3 bases: TGCAGTGCTAGAGATCATAGGGCTAGCACAGATACGCAGTATTTT.

This clonotype occurred many times. The rearrangement joins TRBV11-1 to TRBJ2-7; the match to TRBD1 covers 8 bases. CDR1 SGHAT and CDR2 FQDESV come from the germline V gene (reference sequence). V lost 5 bases to trimming and J lost 3 bases; unmatched junction nucleotides: 9. The CDR3 loop spans 15 amino acids. DNA for the CDR3: TGTGCCAGCAGCCTACGTCGGACAGGGAACTACGAGCAGTACTTC. This encodes CASSLRRTGNYEQYF. Drawing the rest from reference TRBV11-1 and TRBJ2-7, the complete variable domain is EAEVAQSPRYKITEKSQAVAFWCDPISGHATLYWYRQILGQGPELLVQFQDESVVDDSQLPKDRFSAERLKGVDSTLKIQPAELGDSAMYLCASSLRRTGNYEQYFGPGTRLTVT.

In this sample, this clonotype turned up a few times. The chain is built from TRBV4-3 and TRBJ2-2; no clear D gene. V dropped 0 bases and J dropped 6 bases, with 11 bases sitting between them. Germline CDR1 LGHNA, CDR2 YSLEER. The CDR3 loop spans 15 amino acids. The CDR3 spells CASSQDRRSSGELFF. CDR3 DNA: TGCGCCAGCAGCCAAGATCGCAGGAGTTCCGGGGAGCTGTTTTTT.